The clone carrying this TCR beta chain showed up just a few times. Germline lookup yields CDR1 KGHSH and CDR2 LQKENI. The CDR3 contains 13 residues. Trimming removed 2 bases from V and 1 base from J, with 5 bases in between. TCRdb passed the 5' RACE reads through MiXCR, listing each CDR3 protein once. The sample has some 60,000 distinct CDR3 sequences; about 12% are singletons. This sample is part of a study of early T cells in non-severe SARS-CoV-2 infection. This TCR came from an adult who was a healthcare worker with PCR-confirmed SARS-CoV-2 infection or an uninfected control (not recorded which). This chain connects TRBV18 to TRBJ2-5; D is perhaps TRBD2 (5 bases). This sample comprised whole blood, obtained at baseline. CDR3 DNA sequence: TGTGCCAGCTCACCAGGACTCCAAGAGACCCAGTACTTC. Amino acids: CASSPGLQETQYF.